This T cell receptor beta chain was obtained from a study of blood T cell repertoires in COVID-19. The V and J ends lost 5 bases and 6 bases respectively, with 11 bases between them. Germline CDR1 LNHDA, CDR2 SQIVND (reference sequence). The CDR3 has 14 residues. In the authors' workflow: How many nucleated cells were present was estimated from reference gene primer amplification. Sequencing was performed with immunoSEQ multiplex PCR; in TCRdb, only in-frame clones are kept and a portion is missing. The V and J calls and the clone size are those of that table, but D and trimming were determined from the DNA. The sample shows just under 95,000 clones, roughly 80% of them seen only once.

This receptor was obtained from a middle-aged man who had recovered from COVID-19. The genes are TRBV19 and TRBJ1-6; D not certain. The sequencing sample was made of peripheral blood. This CDR3 is CASSGLQPNSPLHF. The CDR3 nucleotides read TGTGCCAGTAGTGGTCTACAGCCTAATTCACCCCTCCACTTT. Full variable domain (remainder filled in from reference TRBV19 and TRBJ1-6): DGGITQSPKYLFRKEGQNVTLSCEQNLNHDAMYWYRQDPGQGLRLIYYSQIVNDFQKGDIAEGYSVSREKKESFPLTVTSAQKNPTAFYLCASSGLQPNSPLHFGNGTRLTVT.